This paragraph covers one T cell receptor (beta chain) sequence. Control samples came 1 year after myeloablative marrow transplants with methotrexate plus calcineurin inhibitor. These data are taken from a study of T cells after posttransplantation cyclophosphamide. Profiling relied on immunoSEQ multiplex PCR, and the TCRdb table lists in-frame clones only, not all of them. The table records just over 15,000 clones, roughly 84% of them present only once. This CDR3 contains 15 residues. Germline loops: CDR1 SGHTA, CDR2 FQGNSA. V gave up 5 bases and J gave up 1 base; unmatched junction bases: 5. The sequencing used PBMCs, collected less than 400 days after allogeneic stem cell transplant with calcineurin inhibitor and methotrexate. J is TRBJ2-3 and V is TRBV7-2; 8 bases align to TRBD2. The sequence came from a male patient aged 18 to 29 who received an allogeneic stem cell transplant from a related donor, was CMV-positive, and had no GVHD. Some of the T cells might come from the graft donor. The CDR3, as DNA: TGTGCCAGCAGCCTTAGGCGGGAGGGCACAGATACGCAGTATTTT. It is translated as CASSLRREGTDTQYF.